A single sample is the source of the 10 T cell receptor beta chains below, sequenced in a study of blood T cell repertoires in COVID-19. This table comes from immunoSEQ multiplex PCR, and its TCRdb copy is limited to in-frame clones, with some not included. The sample holds about 26,000 clones, approximately 90% seen once. The sequencing input was peripheral blood. The receptors come from a human donor in a cohort sampled during active COVID-19.

The J gene is TRBJ2-7, the V gene TRBV30; 7 nucleotides line up with TRBD1. The CDR3 totals 13 residues. Germline V gene data show CDR1 as GTSNPN and CDR2 as SVGIG (reference sequence). With 1 base clipped from V and 7 bases from J, the junction kept 7 bases outside the gene matches. The CDR3 sequence is CAWSATGVEEQYF. The DNA for the CDR3 is TGTGCCTGGAGTGCAACAGGGGTGGAGGAGCAGTACTTC.

The CDR3 reads CASSPSGNTEAFF. The CDR3 nucleotides read TGCGCCAGCAGCCCGTCGGGAAACACTGAAGCTTTCTTT. The chain has TRBV5-1 and TRBJ1-1, with D uncertain. Germline V gene sequence: CDR1 SGHRS, CDR2 YFSETQ. V lost 4 bases, J lost 2 bases, and 9 bases lay in between. The CDR3 extends over 13 amino acids.

Only one count was recorded for this clone. This chain joins TRBV7-2 and TRBJ2-5; possibly TRBD1 for D (6 bases). Germline values: CDR1 SGHTA, CDR2 FQGNSA. Between the trimmed V and J ends, which lost 4 bases and 4 bases, there was a span of 13 bases. The CDR3 runs to 14 residues. The CDR3 sequence: CASSSQTGPETQYF. The CDR3 coding sequence is TGTGCCAGCAGCTCGCAGACAGGCCCAGAGACCCAGTACTTC.

The rearrangement links TRBV5-1 to TRBJ2-3; 12 bases are a match to TRBD1. Trimming cost V 1 base and J 3 bases; bases outside gene matches: 6. CDR1 and CDR2 from the germline V gene are SGHRS and YFSETQ. CDR3 length: 17 amino acids. The CDR3 region is CASSLWGDRGRTDTQYF. CDR3 nucleotide sequence: TGCGCCAGCAGCTTGTGGGGGGACAGGGGGCGAACAGATACGCAGTATTTT. Complete variable domain (other parts from reference TRBV5-1 and TRBJ2-3): KAGVTQTPRYLIKTRGQQVTLSCSPISGHRSVSWYQQTPGQGLQFLFEYFSETQRNKGNFPGRFSGRQFSNSRSEMNVSTLELGDSALYLCASSLWGDRGRTDTQYFGPGTRLTVL.

The V call is TRBV2, the J call TRBJ2-2; 8 nucleotides agree with TRBD1. The CDR3 is made up of 16 amino acids. Germline CDR1 and CDR2: SNHLY and FYNNEI. V gave up 4 bases and J gave up 2 bases; unmatched junction bases: 6. The CDR3 here is CASSARGLINTGELFF. The CDR3 DNA follows: TGTGCCAGCAGTGCCAGGGGGCTTATTAACACCGGGGAGCTGTTTTTT. Full variable domain (rest looked up from reference TRBV2 and TRBJ2-2): EPEVTQTPSHQVTQMGQEVILRCVPISNHLYFYWYRQILGQKVEFLVSFYNNEISEKSEIFDDQFSVERPDGSNFTLKIRSTKLEDSAMYFCASSARGLINTGELFFGEGSRLTVL.

This clone was observed a handful of times. The gene calls are TRBV27 and TRBJ1-5, with 8 bases matching TRBD1. Germline CDR1 is MNHEY and CDR2 is SMNVEV (reference sequence). The CDR3 sequence is 12 residues long. With 4 bases clipped from V and 10 bases from J, the junction kept 3 bases outside the gene matches. CDR3 residues: CASSSDRGPQHF. The CDR3 DNA sequence: TGTGCCAGCAGTTCAGACAGGGGACCCCAGCATTTT.

The chain couples TRBV28 to TRBJ2-3, with 7 bases identical to TRBD2. The junction had 10 bases not matched to a gene; V was cut back by 3 bases and J by 4 bases. The CDR3 extends over 16 amino acids. Germline-derived CDR1 and CDR2 are MDHEN and SYDVKM. This CDR3 is CASSFRGGGSSDTQYF. CDR3 bases: TGTGCCAGCAGTTTTCGAGGAGGCGGGAGTTCAGATACGCAGTATTTT.

The chain recombines TRBV6-5 with TRBJ2-7, with 9 bases that match TRBD2. Germline V gene lookup returns CDR1 MNHEY and CDR2 SVGAGI. The CDR3 contains 11 residues. V lost 9 bases and J lost 4; bases outside the gene matches: 1. The CDR3 sequence is CASSGGYEQYF. As DNA, the CDR3 is TGTGCCAGTAGCGGGGGTTACGAGCAGTACTTC.

The chain combines TRBV28 with TRBJ2-5, with 7 nucleotides matching TRBD1. Germline V gene sequence: CDR1 MDHEN, CDR2 SYDVKM. The CDR3 has 14 residues. The J segment lost 3 bases and the V segment lost 6 bases, leaving 7 bases of the junction unmatched. The CDR3 DNA reads TGTGCCAGCAGCCGACAAGACAGGGAAGAGACCCAGTACTTC. Encoded protein: CASSRQDREETQYF.

This clone was seen a few times. The CDR3 DNA reads TGTGCCAGCAGCATCAGGGAAGGAGATTCACCCCTCCACTTT. This translates into CASSIREGDSPLHF. The V gene is TRBV2, the J gene TRBJ1-6, with D maybe TRBD1 (5 bases). V dropped 6 bases and J dropped 8 bases, with 14 bases sitting between them. Germline values: CDR1 SNHLY, CDR2 FYNNEI. The CDR3 totals 14 residues.